A single sample is the source of the 9 T cell receptor beta chains below, sequenced in a study of blood T cell repertoires in COVID-19. Here immunoSEQ multiplex PCR was the method, and the copy in TCRdb shows in-frame clones only, minus some. The table shows 310,000 or so clones, with roughly 89% occurring only once. Sequences were obtained from PBMCs or T cells enriched from blood (not recorded which). The source is a woman aged 18-29 years with acute COVID-19.

The gene calls are TRBV30 and TRBJ1-6; unclear D gene. V was trimmed by 2 bases and J by 7 bases, leaving 15 bases between them. From germline, CDR1 is GTSNPN and CDR2 SVGIG (reference sequence). The CDR3 extends over 15 amino acids. The CDR3 reads CAWSPLWLSNSPLHF. The CDR3 DNA follows: TGTGCCTGGAGTCCATTATGGCTCTCCAATTCACCCCTCCACTTT.

This clone has only a few counts. Different DNA sequences within this sample yield the same CDR3. CDR3 residues: CASSPGLNTEAFF. CDR3 bases: TGTGCCAGCTCACCAGGGCTGAACACTGAAGCTTTCTTT. The J gene is TRBJ1-1, the V gene TRBV18; D unclear. CDR3 size: 13 residues. Looked up from germline, CDR1 is KGHSH and CDR2 is LQKENI. Trimming removed 2 bases at V and 0 bases at J, with 4 bases between.

The V and J genes are TRBV28 and TRBJ1-6; TRBD1 aligns across 7 bases. The CDR3 contains 14 residues. Germline-derived CDR1 and CDR2 are MDHEN and SYDVKM. With V trimmed by 6 bases and J by 5 bases, 4 bases remained unmatched. CDR3 in amino acids: CASRTGTDNSPLHF. The CDR3 DNA reads TGTGCCAGCAGAACCGGGACAGATAATTCACCCCTCCACTTT. The full variable domain, rest sourced from reference TRBV28 and TRBJ1-6, is DVKVTQSSRYLVKRTGEKVFLECVQDMDHENMFWYRQDPGLGLRLIYFSYDVKMKEKGDIPEGYSVSREKKERFSLILESASTNQTSMYLCASRTGTDNSPLHFGNGTRLTVT.

This chain links TRBV28 with TRBJ2-3; 7 bases match TRBD1. V was clipped by 3 bases and J by 6 bases; unmatched bases: 9. Germline CDR1 and CDR2: MDHEN and SYDVKM. There are 15 residues in the CDR3. CDR3 in DNA: TGTGCCAGCAGTTTCGGTAGCAGGGGGTCTGATACGCAGTATTTT. Amino acids: CASSFGSRGSDTQYF. Combining the CDR3 with reference TRBV28 and TRBJ2-3 gives the whole variable domain DVKVTQSSRYLVKRTGEKVFLECVQDMDHENMFWYRQDPGLGLRLIYFSYDVKMKEKGDIPEGYSVSREKKERFSLILESASTNQTSMYLCASSFGSRGSDTQYFGPGTRLTVL.

The rearrangement uses TRBV6-2 or TRBV6-3 and TRBJ2-7, with 10 bases fitting TRBD1. Germline CDR1 and CDR2: MNHEY and SVGEGT. J was trimmed by 3 bases and V by 4 bases; bases with no gene match: 6. This CDR3 is built from 15 residues. In DNA, the CDR3 is TGTGCCAGCAGTTTGACAGGGGGCCTCATCTACGAGCAGTACTTC. Its protein product is CASSLTGGLIYEQYF.

V usage is TRBV7-2 and J usage is TRBJ2-3; TRBD2 matches at 9 bases. This CDR3 contains 18 residues. The J segment lost 7 bases and the V segment lost 1 base, leaving 15 bases of the junction unmatched. CDR1 and CDR2 from the germline V gene are SGHTA and FQGNSA. The CDR3 loop is CASSLEPRAGGPGNTQYF. CDR3 DNA: TGTGCCAGCAGCTTAGAACCCCGGGCGGGAGGGCCCGGTAATACGCAGTATTTT.

In its sample, this clone was seen a few times. The chain has TRBV5-1 and TRBJ1-2, with D perhaps TRBD1 (6 bases). The V end was cut by 4 bases, the J end by 1 base, with 17 bases between. This CDR3 contains 16 residues. The germline gives CDR1 SGHRS, CDR2 YFSETQ. In nucleotides, the CDR3 is TGCGCCAGCAGCCTTACGACAGGCGCCCTTAACTATGGCTACACCTTC. It is translated as CASSLTTGALNYGYTF.

This clone has more than one count but fewer than ten. This chain links TRBV4-1 with TRBJ2-1; 12 bases match TRBD2. This CDR3 is 15 amino acids long. Germline-derived CDR1 and CDR2 are MGHRA and YSYEKL. The junction had 4 bases not matched to a gene; V was cut back by 3 bases and J by 7 bases. CDR3 loop: CASSQPTSGRNEQFF. In nucleotides, the CDR3 is TGCGCCAGCAGCCAGCCGACTAGCGGGAGAAATGAGCAGTTCTTC.

This chain links TRBV5-1 with TRBJ1-2, with 7 bases matching TRBD1. The CDR3 is 15 amino acids. Germline loops: CDR1 SGHRS, CDR2 YFSETQ. The V segment lost 3 bases and the J segment 5 bases; nucleotides outside the gene matches: 10. The CDR3 DNA sequence: TGCGCCAGCAGCTCCTCGACAGGGCTTGGGTATGGCTACACCTTC. Translation: CASSSSTGLGYGYTF.